Listed here are 30 T cell receptor beta chains from one sample, sequenced in a study of T cells in Graves' hyperthyroidism and ophthalmopathy (dated by TCRdb to the late 2010s). Library prep was done by multiplex PCR. This sample was sequenced with an Illumina HiSeq 2000. Amplification of TCR beta CDR3 regions was carried out from RNA transcripts. The first round of RT-PCR for the TCR CDR3 was performed with the HTBI primer set and the Qiagen OneStep RT-PCR kit. TCRdb reanalyzed the raw reads on its own, using fastp at Q25 for trimming and MiXCR for clone calling, and kept in-frame beta chains. Identical CDR3 proteins give one entry, which carries the most common genes and DNA. The sample table shows about 500,000 distinct CDR3 sequences, and approximately 16% are seen once. The ten largest clonotypes hold 25% to 30% of the sample. Sequenced sample: blood. These receptors came from a woman aged 25 to 45 with Graves' ophthalmopathy.

This clonotype has more than one count but fewer than ten. The chain couples TRBV4-1 to TRBJ1-2; maybe TRBD1 (6 bases). The germline gives CDR1 MGHRA, CDR2 YSYEKL. This CDR3 is 16 amino acids long. V dropped 3 bases and J dropped 2 bases, with 16 bases sitting between them. The CDR3 loop is CASSQYPGQTNYGYTF. CDR3 DNA sequence: TGCGCCAGCAGCCAGTACCCGGGACAAACCAACTATGGCTACACCTTC.

The table lists this clonotype with a few counts. The rearrangement joins TRBV10-3 to TRBJ1-6; 8 nucleotides line up with TRBD1. This CDR3 is 14 amino acids long. The V segment lost 6 bases and the J segment 7 bases; nucleotides outside the gene matches: 5. Germline CDR1 reads ENHRY; CDR2 reads SYGVKD. CDR3 coding DNA: TGTGCCATCAGGGCGACAGGGGCGAATTCACCCCTCCACTTT. Protein product: CAIRATGANSPLHF.

This clonotype has a count of ten or more. The chain has TRBV7-8 and TRBJ2-1; 10 positions match TRBD1. The CDR3 is made up of 13 amino acids. J gave up 10 bases and V 1 base, and 1 base lay outside the gene matches. Germline loops: CDR1 SGHVS, CDR2 FQNEAQ. The CDR3 protein is CASSLGTGGEQFF. Written as DNA, the CDR3 is TGTGCCAGCAGCTTAGGGACAGGGGGGGAGCAGTTCTTC.

The table lists this clonotype with a few counts. The chain employs TRBV4-3 and TRBJ2-3, with TRBD2 matching over 7 bases. V shed 1 base, J shed 0 bases, and the junction held 7 bases outside the gene matches. From germline, CDR1 is LGHNA and CDR2 YSLEER. This CDR3 spans 17 amino acids. The CDR3 nucleotides read TGCGCCAGCAGCCAAGCCTCTAGCGGTCCTAGCACAGATACGCAGTATTTT. Amino acid sequence: CASSQASSGPSTDTQYF.

This clonotype came up a few times. The chain recombines TRBV19 with TRBJ2-7; D unclear. The CDR3 consists of 13 residues. CDR1 LNHDA and CDR2 SQIVND come from the germline V gene (reference sequence). Trimming removed 7 bases from V and 4 bases from J, with 14 bases in between. The DNA for the CDR3 is TGTGCCAGTACCCTACTGGAATTTTACGAGCAGTACTTC. It translates to CASTLLEFYEQYF.

This clonotype was counted many times. The chain is built from TRBV20-1 and TRBJ2-5, with D tentatively TRBD1 (6 bases). CDR3 length equals 14 residues. V shed 5 bases and J shed 2 bases, with 15 bases lying between them. Germline CDR1 and CDR2: DFQATT and SNEGSKA (reference sequence). The CDR3 is CSAPSRGQQETQYF. CDR3 sequence (DNA): TGCAGTGCTCCTTCCAGGGGACAACAAGAGACCCAGTACTTC.

Many counts were recorded for this clonotype. The chain carries TRBV5-5 and TRBJ2-1; D remains unclear. V lost 0 bases, J lost 5 bases, and 12 bases lay in between. This CDR3 is 15 amino acids long. The germline gives CDR1 SGHKS, CDR2 YYEKEE (reference sequence). The CDR3 sequence: CASSLEIAGDNEQFF. CDR3 nucleotides: TGTGCCAGCAGCTTGGAGATAGCCGGAGACAATGAGCAGTTCTTC.

This chain links TRBV28 with TRBJ2-2; possibly TRBD1 for D (5 bases). Germline V gives CDR1 MDHEN, CDR2 SYDVKM. Trimming left V 7 bases short and J 4 bases short, with 13 bases between. There are 14 residues in the CDR3. CDR3 nucleotide sequence: TGTGCCAGCACCCTAGGGCAGGGCACCGGGGAGCTGTTTTTT. Translation: CASTLGQGTGELFF.

This clonotype has ten or more counts. The CDR3 protein is CASSRELLTYNEQFF. The CDR3 DNA reads as TGCGCCAGCAGCCGCGAGCTGTTGACCTACAATGAGCAGTTCTTC. This chain uses TRBV4-3 with TRBJ2-1, with no clear D. The ends were cut back, 4 bases at V and 2 bases at J, with 12 bases in the middle. Germline V gene lookup returns CDR1 LGHNA and CDR2 YSLEER. This CDR3 region has 15 residues.

This clonotype was counted between two and nine times. Relative to the germline gene, one junction end is altered; a read error may explain this. The chain combines TRBV5-8 with TRBJ1-5, with unresolved D. The CDR3 extends over 11 amino acids. The germline CDR1 and CDR2 sequences are SGHTS and YDEGEE. Written as DNA, the CDR3 is TGTGCCAGCAGTTCTCAAGGTCCCCGGCATTTT. As protein: CASSSQGPRHF.

This chain connects TRBV7-9 to TRBJ2-6; the D gene is possibly TRBD1 (5 bases). Germline values: CDR1 SEHNR, CDR2 FQNEAQ (reference sequence). V dropped 5 bases and J dropped 4 bases, with 24 bases sitting between them. The CDR3 has 19 residues. CDR3 DNA: TGTGCCAGCAGCCCCCTGGGCGACAGAATGGCTACGGGGGCCAACGTCCTGACTTTC. Amino acid sequence: CASSPLGDRMATGANVLTF.

Ten or more counts support this clonotype. The gene calls are TRBV30 and TRBJ2-7, with 8 bases fitting TRBD1. The junction had 7 bases not matched to a gene; V was cut back by 0 bases and J by 6 bases. The CDR3 runs to 14 residues. Germline CDR1 and CDR2: GTSNPN and SVGIG (reference sequence). The CDR3 DNA reads as TGTGCCTGGAGTGTAGCAGGGGGCATCGGCGAGCAGTACTTC. This translates into CAWSVAGGIGEQYF.

Only a few counts were recorded for this clonotype. The V and J genes are TRBV20-1 and TRBJ2-2, with TRBD2 matching 10 bases. This CDR3 has 15 residues. V lost 4 bases and J lost 7; bases outside the gene matches: 9. The V gene's germline CDR1 is DFQATT and CDR2 SNEGSKA (reference sequence). The CDR3 bases are TGCAGTGCTAATGCAAGCGGGAGGGCCGTCGGGGAGCTGTTTTTT. Its translation: CSANASGRAVGELFF.

The genes are TRBV5-6 and TRBJ2-3; the D gene is possibly TRBD2 (6 bases). With 0 bases removed from V and 14 bases from J, the gap between germline ends came to 16 bases. Germline CDR1 SGHDT, CDR2 YYEEEE. This CDR3 region has 13 residues. CDR3 bases: TGTGCCAGCAGCTTGGGGGCGCGGGATCTCTTGTATTTT. This gives the protein CASSLGARDLLYF.

This clonotype was detected a few times. The rearrangement joins TRBV12-3 or TRBV12-4 to TRBJ2-2, with a tentative D call TRBD2 (5 bases). The ends were cut back, 11 bases at V and 5 bases at J, with 9 bases in the middle. The CDR3 runs 11 residues. The CDR3 spells CASQRTGELFF. Written as DNA, the CDR3 is TGTGCCTCCCAGCGGACCGGGGAGCTGTTTTTT.

Regarding this clonotype: This may come from a read error, since a much larger clone is one base off. This chain connects TRBV18 to TRBJ2-1; perhaps TRBD2 as D (6 bases). CDR3 size: 16 residues. Germline CDR1 and CDR2: KGHSH and LQKENI. The CDR3 reads CASPPFGGPGDNEQFF. For the CDR3, the DNA is TGTGCCAGCCCACCATTCGGGGGTCCAGGAGACAATGAGCAGTTCTTC.

This chain uses TRBV4-1 with TRBJ2-3, with TRBD2 matching 7 bases. From germline, CDR1 is MGHRA and CDR2 YSYEKL. The length of the CDR3 is 14 residues. V lost 4 bases to trimming and J lost 4 bases; unmatched junction nucleotides: 5. CDR3: CASSPAGPPDTQYF. CDR3 nucleotide sequence: TGCGCCAGCAGCCCAGCGGGACCCCCAGATACGCAGTATTTT.

V usage is TRBV7-9 and J usage is TRBJ1-5; no clear D. V was cut by 6 bases and J by 3 bases, with 12 bases left in between. Germline V lookup: CDR1 SEHNR, CDR2 FQNEAQ (reference sequence). CDR3 length: 14 residues. For the CDR3, the DNA is TGTGCCAGCAGGTCGGCGGAGACCAATCAGCCCCAGCATTTT. Translation: CASRSAETNQPQHF.

This clonotype was seen repeatedly, ten times or more. This rearrangement joins TRBV28 to TRBJ1-1, with 7 nucleotides matching TRBD1. Looked up from germline, CDR1 is MDHEN and CDR2 is SYDVKM. CDR3 length: 15 amino acids. V trimming: 6 bases; J trimming: 5 bases; junction bases outside the gene matches: 12. Here the CDR3 reads CASRHAEGAWTEAFF. The CDR3 region has the DNA TGTGCCAGCAGGCATGCTGAGGGGGCGTGGACTGAAGCTTTCTTT. Complete variable domain (other parts from reference TRBV28 and TRBJ1-1): DVKVTQSSRYLVKRTGEKVFLECVQDMDHENMFWYRQDPGLGLRLIYFSYDVKMKEKGDIPEGYSVSREKKERFSLILESASTNQTSMYLCASRHAEGAWTEAFFGQGTRLTVV.

In its sample, this clonotype was seen a few times. This chain joins TRBV27 and TRBJ2-1; 9 bases match TRBD1. The CDR3 is made up of 15 amino acids. J was trimmed by 6 bases and V by 0 bases; bases with no gene match: 3. Germline V gene sequence: CDR1 MNHEY, CDR2 SMNVEV (reference sequence). CDR3 coding DNA: TGTGCCAGCAGTTTATCCAGGACAGGGGTCAATGAGCAGTTCTTC. It encodes CASSLSRTGVNEQFF.

The chain uses TRBV6-1 and TRBJ1-2, with D unresolved. Germline V gene sequence: CDR1 MNHNS, CDR2 SASEGT. The CDR3 extends over 13 amino acids. Trimming took 6 bases from V and 5 from J, leaving 13 bases between them. The CDR3 bases are TGTGCCAGCAGCCCCGGACTGCAGTATGGCTACACCTTC. It encodes CASSPGLQYGYTF.

This clonotype was counted many times. J is TRBJ1-2 and V is TRBV7-9, with 9 bases aligning to TRBD1. The V gene's germline CDR1 is SEHNR and CDR2 FQNEAQ (reference sequence). The CDR3 sequence is 18 residues long. J lost 6 bases, V lost 3 bases, and 17 bases had no gene match. The CDR3 reads CASSFYVGTGSLEDGYTF. In nucleotides, the CDR3 is TGTGCCAGCAGCTTCTATGTAGGGACAGGGAGTCTTGAAGATGGCTACACCTTC.

This clonotype was detected only a few times. J is TRBJ1-2 and V is TRBV28; D is unclear. Germline CDR1 MDHEN, CDR2 SYDVKM. V dropped 6 bases and J dropped 4 bases, with 12 bases sitting between them. The CDR3 is made up of 13 amino acids. The CDR3, as DNA: TGTGCCAGCAGCCTCGGGGTAGGCTATGGCTACACCTTC. It codes for CASSLGVGYGYTF.

This clonotype was observed many times. The chain combines TRBV30 with TRBJ2-3; D possibly corresponds to TRBD1 (5 bases). V lost 2 bases and J 4 bases, leaving 16 bases between the germline ends. The CDR3 length is 15 residues. Germline V gene data show CDR1 as GTSNPN and CDR2 as SVGIG (reference sequence). CDR3 amino acids: CAWSSQVSVADTQYF. The CDR3 DNA is TGTGCCTGGAGTTCACAGGTCTCGGTTGCAGATACGCAGTATTTT. The whole variable domain, remainder taken from reference TRBV30 and TRBJ2-3, is SQTIHQWPATLVQPVGSPLSLECTVEGTSNPNLYWYRQAAGRGLQLLFYSVGIGQISSEVPQNLSASRPQDRQFILSSKKLLLSDSGFYLCAWSSQVSVADTQYFGPGTRLTVL.

This clonotype came up many times. The rearrangement uses TRBV7-9 and TRBJ2-3; D remains ambiguous. Trimming took 3 bases from V and 2 from J, leaving 12 bases between them. The CDR3 covers 15 residues. Germline V gene sequence: CDR1 SEHNR, CDR2 FQNEAQ (reference sequence). The DNA of the CDR3 is TGTGCCAGCAGCTTTTACGGCTCCAACACAGATACGCAGTATTTT. Amino acids: CASSFYGSNTDTQYF.

The V gene is TRBV10-3, the J gene TRBJ2-1; 7 nucleotides line up with TRBD2. Trimming removed 0 bases from V and 4 bases from J; junction bases left unmatched: 6. Germline-derived CDR1 and CDR2 are ENHRY and SYGVKD. The CDR3 sequence is 16 residues long. CDR3 protein: CAISESTLAVYNEQFF. CDR3 nucleotide sequence: TGTGCCATCAGTGAGTCGACCCTAGCGGTATACAATGAGCAGTTCTTC.

The J gene is TRBJ2-7, the V gene TRBV12-3 or TRBV12-4; weak D call: TRBD1 (6 bases). This CDR3 contains 13 residues. Trimming stripped 6 bases from V and 4 bases from J, with 13 bases between. The DNA for the CDR3 is TGTGCCAGCAGCTTCAGGGGAATATACGAGCAGTACTTC. This sequence encodes CASSFRGIYEQYF.

This clonotype was recorded a few times. The chain has TRBV24-1 and TRBJ2-2; D may be TRBD2 (6 bases). V lost 5 bases to trimming and J lost 7 bases, with 7 bases between them. The CDR3 has 12 amino acids. Germline CDR1 KGHDR, CDR2 SFDVKD. The CDR3 sequence is CATSVGSGELFF. The CDR3 DNA sequence: TGTGCCACCAGTGTCGGGAGCGGGGAGCTGTTTTTT.

A few counts support this clonotype. The chain recombines TRBV3-2 with TRBJ2-1; the D call in the table, TRBD1, was not verified against the DNA. TRBV3-2 is a pseudogene. This CDR3 comprises 21 residues. Written as DNA, the CDR3 is TGTGCCAGCAGCCAGCCACCAGACAGGGAAAATAATTTAAGCTCCTACAATGAGCAGTTCTTC. This sequence encodes CASSQPPDRENNLSSYNEQFF.

The chain has TRBV2 and TRBJ2-7; TRBD2 might be the D (5 bases). CDR3 length equals 11 residues. From germline, CDR1 is SNHLY and CDR2 FYNNEI. V was clipped by 3 bases and J by 7 bases, with 7 bases between them. The CDR3, as DNA: TGTGCCAGCAGTGATGAGGGAGAGCAGTACTTC. This translates into CASSDEGEQYF.